The table lists the clone carrying this T cell receptor (beta chain) with many counts. Its antigen remains unknown. Profiling that covered TCR beta VDJ and CDR3 relied on genomic DNA as its template. TCRdb reprocessed the reads via MiXCR and lists one record per CDR3 protein. Among about 40,000 distinct CDR3 sequences listed, roughly 69% were seen once. The CDR3 runs 21 residues. The V gene's germline CDR1 is KGHSY and CDR2 FQNENV. J gave up 5 bases and V 4 bases, and 22 bases lay outside the gene matches. Patients chosen for sequencing had CD8+CD57+ cells that had expanded, as shown by flow cytometry. No therapy was given to patients before blood sampling. This entry comes from a study of CD8+CD57+ T cells in acquired aplastic anemia. Study-wide results and caveats: Patients had around 30 CD8+ CDR3 sequences in common with controls (the shared set).

What was sequenced was sorted CD4+, CD8+, or CD8+CD57+ T cells (not recorded which) from PBMCs. The sequence derives from a human donor with aplastic anemia. The chain couples TRBV16 to TRBJ2-3; 12 bases map to TRBD2. Written as DNA, the CDR3 is TGTGCCAGCAGCCTATCGTCCCTCGGGCCACTAGCGGGGGGCGGGGTAGATACGCAGTATTTT. Residues: CASSLSSLGPLAGGGVDTQYF.